Here is one T cell receptor beta chain with its context. It lacks a known antigen. Base qualities are not recorded, but no much larger clone differs from it by a single base. TCRbeta CDR3 regions were amplified from genomic DNA by means of the immunoSEQ Assay, a bias-controlled multiplex PCR. Per the source publication's procedure: Nucleated cell counts per sample were estimated from amplification of reference gene primers within the assay. To quantify the absolute abundance of each unique TCRbeta CDR3 rearrangement, sequence reads were collapsed and filtered. For each sample, productive Simpson clonality was calculated as the square root of Simpson's diversity index across productive rearrangements. The table comes from immuneACCESS by way of TCRdb, which keeps in-frame sequences with V and J called. Part of the clones is missing from these tables; in studies checked, under half for an unresolved V gene and the rest for unknown reasons. V and J calls and clone size follow that table, whereas D and trimming were derived from the DNA. The sample includes 43,000 or so clones, with approximately 80% observed a single time. The ten top clones hold 23% of the sample.

This sample is drawn from a study of blood T cell repertoires in COVID-19 (dated by TCRdb to the early 2020s). Background for the entire study: Collaborator samples came from the United States, Italy and Spain and covered acute and convalescent phases of COVID-19. The repertoires were released in a freely available public database intended as a resource for research on the immune response to SARS-CoV-2. The prospective study material was composed of cDNA or gDNA derived from T cells, B-cell-depleted T cells, or PBMCs. The sample metadata nearly always contained a de-identified subject ID, COVID-19 status, age in years and sex. Where available, HLA class I and class II types were taken from metadata supplied by the sample provider and were not determined by assay-based typing. Samples were obtained from the ongoing ImmuneRACE study (first 160 participants) and from 1,000 to 1,500 subjects provided by 6 global collaborators. Deeply sampled blood TCRbeta repertoires from subjects exposed to, actively infected with, or recovered from COVID-19 were included in the dataset.

The CDR3 starts with the cysteine, ends with the phenylalanine, and has 12 residues. Only the CDR3 portion is preserved as DNA: 36 bases, with reading frame beginning at the first base. The germline V gene supplies CDR1 SGHAT and CDR2 FQNNGV. Cut back by 5 bases and 4 bases, the V and J ends lie 8 bases apart. Collaborating institutions collected whole blood in K2EDTA tubes following their own protocols. For TCRbeta analysis, collaborators shipped samples in one of three forms: frozen whole blood, isolated PBMCs, or DNA extracted from either of those sample types. The research as a whole found: Clinical and demographic metadata were provided uncurated, with the amount varying by source and participant.

The TCR was taken from a woman aged 60-75 years with acute or convalescent COVID-19. The chain links TRBV11-2 with TRBJ1-2, and TRBD1 may be the D gene, going by 6 matching bases. Sequences were obtained from peripheral blood. This receptor has the CDR3 CASSPQGYGYTF. Read as DNA, the sequence is TGTGCCAGCAGCCCACAGGGCTATGGCTACACCTTC.